This T cell receptor (beta chain) originates from a study of T cells in Graves' hyperthyroidism and ophthalmopathy. Whole-study context: Peripheral blood specimens were obtained at initial diagnosis, prior to any treatment. Study-level findings and limits: Blood also showed most of the thyroid clonotypes that were expanded above 0.001.

The TCR beta CDR3 regions underwent amplification using RNA transcripts as the source. The TCR CDR3 was amplified in a first-round RT-PCR using the HTBI primer set. TCRdb re-called the multiplex PCR reads through MiXCR, storing one row per CDR3 protein. The sample carries roughly 350,000 distinct CDR3 sequences, approximately 13% recorded once. Details on this clonotype: Its specificity is not known.

CDR1 is LNHDA, CDR2 SQIVND, per germline (reference sequence). Deletions cut 3 bases from V and 3 bases from J, with 8 bases between. The CDR3 is 14 amino acids. Newly diagnosed hyperthyroidism patients aged 18 to 65 years had disease lasting under 2 months. Sequencing was done on a sample of blood. The chain is built from TRBV19 and TRBJ2-2; no clear D gene. The sequence was obtained from a woman aged 25 to 39 with Graves' hyperthyroidism. CDR3 nucleotide sequence: TGTGCCAGTAGTATCCACATTGACACCGGGGAGCTGTTTTTT. Amino acid sequence: CASSIHIDTGELFF.